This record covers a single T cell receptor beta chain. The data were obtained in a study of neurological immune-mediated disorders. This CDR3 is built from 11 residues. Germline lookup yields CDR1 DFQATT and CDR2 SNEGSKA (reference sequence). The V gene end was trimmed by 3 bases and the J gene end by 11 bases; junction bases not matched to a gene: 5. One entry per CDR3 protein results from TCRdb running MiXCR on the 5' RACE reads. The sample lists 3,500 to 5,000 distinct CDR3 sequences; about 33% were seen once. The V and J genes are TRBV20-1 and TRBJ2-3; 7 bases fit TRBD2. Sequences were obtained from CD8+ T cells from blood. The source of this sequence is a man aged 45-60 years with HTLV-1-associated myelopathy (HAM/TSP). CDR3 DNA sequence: TGCAGTGCTAGTACGGGAGGTGAGCAGTATTTT. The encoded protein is CSASTGGEQYF.